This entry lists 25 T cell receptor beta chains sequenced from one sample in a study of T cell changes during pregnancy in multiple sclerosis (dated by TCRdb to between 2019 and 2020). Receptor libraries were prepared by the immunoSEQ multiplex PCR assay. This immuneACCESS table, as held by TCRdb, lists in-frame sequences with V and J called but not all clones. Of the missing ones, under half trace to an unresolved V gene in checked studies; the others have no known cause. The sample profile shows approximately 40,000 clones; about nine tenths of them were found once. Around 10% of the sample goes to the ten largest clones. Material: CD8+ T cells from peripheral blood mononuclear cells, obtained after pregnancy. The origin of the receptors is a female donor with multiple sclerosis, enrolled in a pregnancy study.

The CDR3 nucleotides are TGTGCCAGCAGTCCACTAGCGGGAGGATCCTACAATGAGCAGTTCTTC. This codes for CASSPLAGGSYNEQFF. V usage is TRBV27 and J usage is TRBJ2-1; 12 bases align to TRBD2. With V trimmed by 5 bases and J by 1 base, 3 bases remained unmatched. The germline gives CDR1 MNHEY, CDR2 SMNVEV (reference sequence). The CDR3 totals 16 residues.

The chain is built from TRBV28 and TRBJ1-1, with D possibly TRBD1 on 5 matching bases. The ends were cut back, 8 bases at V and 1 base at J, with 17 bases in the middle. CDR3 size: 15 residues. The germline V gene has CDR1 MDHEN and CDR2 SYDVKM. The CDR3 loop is CASPPGGGGNTEAFF. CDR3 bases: TGTGCCAGCCCCCCTGGGGGGGGAGGGAACACTGAAGCTTTCTTT.

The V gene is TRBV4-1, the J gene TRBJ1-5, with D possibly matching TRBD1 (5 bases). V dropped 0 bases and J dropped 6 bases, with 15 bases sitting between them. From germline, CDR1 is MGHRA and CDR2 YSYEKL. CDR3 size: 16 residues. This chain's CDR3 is CASSQDMGQGIQPQHF. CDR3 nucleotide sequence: TGCGCCAGCAGCCAAGATATGGGGCAGGGAATTCAGCCCCAGCATTTT.

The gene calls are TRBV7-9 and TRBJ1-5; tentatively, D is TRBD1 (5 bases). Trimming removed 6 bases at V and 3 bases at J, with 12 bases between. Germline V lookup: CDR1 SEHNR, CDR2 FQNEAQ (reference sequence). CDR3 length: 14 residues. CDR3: CASRGPGVNQPQHF. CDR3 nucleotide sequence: TGTGCCAGCAGGGGCCCGGGGGTCAATCAGCCCCAGCATTTT.

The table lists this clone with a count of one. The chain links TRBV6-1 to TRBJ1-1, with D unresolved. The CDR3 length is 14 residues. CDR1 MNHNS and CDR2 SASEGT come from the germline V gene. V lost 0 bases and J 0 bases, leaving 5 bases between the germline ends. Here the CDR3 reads CASSEAGVNTEAFF. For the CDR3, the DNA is TGTGCCAGCAGTGAAGCTGGAGTGAACACTGAAGCTTTCTTT.

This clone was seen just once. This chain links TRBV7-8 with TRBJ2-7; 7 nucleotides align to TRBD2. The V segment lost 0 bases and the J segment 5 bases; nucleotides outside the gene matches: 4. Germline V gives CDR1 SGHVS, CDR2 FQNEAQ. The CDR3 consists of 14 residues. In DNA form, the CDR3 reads TGTGCCAGCAGCTTAGCCGGACTAGTAGACGAGCAGTACTTC. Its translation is CASSLAGLVDEQYF.

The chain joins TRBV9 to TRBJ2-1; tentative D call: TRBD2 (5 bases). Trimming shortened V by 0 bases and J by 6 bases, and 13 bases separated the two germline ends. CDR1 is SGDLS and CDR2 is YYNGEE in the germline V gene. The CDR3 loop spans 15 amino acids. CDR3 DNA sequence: TGTGCCAGCAGCGTAGAGGGAGCCGTCGGCAATGAGCAGTTCTTC. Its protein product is CASSVEGAVGNEQFF.

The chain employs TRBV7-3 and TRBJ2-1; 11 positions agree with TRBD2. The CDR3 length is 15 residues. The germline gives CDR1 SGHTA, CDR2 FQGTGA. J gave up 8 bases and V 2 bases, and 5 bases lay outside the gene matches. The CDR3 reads CASSLGGTSGHEQFF. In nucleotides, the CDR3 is TGTGCCAGCAGCTTAGGAGGGACTAGCGGACATGAGCAGTTCTTC.

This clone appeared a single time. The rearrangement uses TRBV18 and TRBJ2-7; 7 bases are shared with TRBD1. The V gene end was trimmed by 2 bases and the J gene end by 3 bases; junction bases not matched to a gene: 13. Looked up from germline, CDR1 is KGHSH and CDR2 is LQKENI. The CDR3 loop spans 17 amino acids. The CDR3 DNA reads TGTGCCAGCTCACCATTTGTCACAGGGGCGGTTTACTACGAGCAGTACTTC. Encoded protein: CASSPFVTGAVYYEQYF.

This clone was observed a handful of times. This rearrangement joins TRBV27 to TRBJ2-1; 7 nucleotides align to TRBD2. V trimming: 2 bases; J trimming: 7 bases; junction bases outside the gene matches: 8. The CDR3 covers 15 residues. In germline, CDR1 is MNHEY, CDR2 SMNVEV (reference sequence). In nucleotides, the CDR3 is TGTGCCAGCAGTTTAGCGGGAGCCGGACGGAATGAGCAGTTCTTC. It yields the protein CASSLAGAGRNEQFF.

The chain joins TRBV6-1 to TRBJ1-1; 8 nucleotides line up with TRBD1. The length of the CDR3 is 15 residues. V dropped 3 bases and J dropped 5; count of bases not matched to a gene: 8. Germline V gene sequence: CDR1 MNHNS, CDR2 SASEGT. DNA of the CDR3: TGTGCCAGCAGTGACAGACAGGGGATCGGGACTGAAGCTTTCTTT. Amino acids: CASSDRQGIGTEAFF.

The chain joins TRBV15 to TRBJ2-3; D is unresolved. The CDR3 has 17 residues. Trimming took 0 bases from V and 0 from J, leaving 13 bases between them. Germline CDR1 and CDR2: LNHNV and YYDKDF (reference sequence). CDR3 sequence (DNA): TGTGCCACCAGCAGAGATCACCCCGCGAGGAGCACAGATACGCAGTATTTT. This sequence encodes CATSRDHPARSTDTQYF.

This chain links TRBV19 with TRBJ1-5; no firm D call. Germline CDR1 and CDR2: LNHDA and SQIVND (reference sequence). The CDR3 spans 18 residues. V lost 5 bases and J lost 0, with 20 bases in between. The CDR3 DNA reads TGTGCCAGTAGTCCCAGTTTATGGGGAGGGAATAGCAATCAGCCCCAGCATTTT. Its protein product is CASSPSLWGGNSNQPQHF.

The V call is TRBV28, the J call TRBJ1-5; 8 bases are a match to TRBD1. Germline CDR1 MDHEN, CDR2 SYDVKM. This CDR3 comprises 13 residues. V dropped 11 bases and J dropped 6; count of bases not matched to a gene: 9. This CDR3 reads CAQGQGGTQPQHF. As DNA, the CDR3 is TGTGCCCAAGGACAGGGTGGGACTCAGCCCCAGCATTTT.

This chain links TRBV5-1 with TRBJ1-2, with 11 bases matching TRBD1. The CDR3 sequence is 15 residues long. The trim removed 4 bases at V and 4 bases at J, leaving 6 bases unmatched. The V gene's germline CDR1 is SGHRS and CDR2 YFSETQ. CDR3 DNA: TGCGCCAGCAGCCGAGGGACAGGGGGGAGCTATGGCTACACCTTC. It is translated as CASSRGTGGSYGYTF.

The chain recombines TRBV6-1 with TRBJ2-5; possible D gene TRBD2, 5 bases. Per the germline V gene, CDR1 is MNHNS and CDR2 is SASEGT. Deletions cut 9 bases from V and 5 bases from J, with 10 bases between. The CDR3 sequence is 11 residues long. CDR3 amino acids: CASWWEETQYF. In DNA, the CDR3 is TGTGCCAGTTGGTGGGAGGAGACCCAGTACTTC.

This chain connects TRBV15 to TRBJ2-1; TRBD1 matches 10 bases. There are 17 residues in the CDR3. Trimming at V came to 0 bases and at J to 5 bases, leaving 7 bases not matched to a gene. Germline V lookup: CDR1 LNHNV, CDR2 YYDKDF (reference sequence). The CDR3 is CATSREGRTGGNNEQFF. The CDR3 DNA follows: TGTGCCACCAGCAGAGAAGGTCGGACAGGGGGAAACAATGAGCAGTTCTTC.

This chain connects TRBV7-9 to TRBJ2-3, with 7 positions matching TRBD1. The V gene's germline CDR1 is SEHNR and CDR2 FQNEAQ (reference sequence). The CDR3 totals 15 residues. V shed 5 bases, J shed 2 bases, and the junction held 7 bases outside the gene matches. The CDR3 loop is CASSRGTELTDTQYF. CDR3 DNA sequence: TGTGCCAGCAGCAGGGGGACAGAGCTCACAGATACGCAGTATTTT.

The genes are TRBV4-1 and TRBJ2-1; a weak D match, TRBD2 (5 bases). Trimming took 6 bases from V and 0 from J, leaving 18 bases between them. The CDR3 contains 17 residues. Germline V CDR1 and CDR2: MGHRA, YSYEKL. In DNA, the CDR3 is TGCGCCAGCAGTGAATGGACTTCTGGCACCTCCTACAATGAGCAGTTCTTC. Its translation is CASSEWTSGTSYNEQFF.

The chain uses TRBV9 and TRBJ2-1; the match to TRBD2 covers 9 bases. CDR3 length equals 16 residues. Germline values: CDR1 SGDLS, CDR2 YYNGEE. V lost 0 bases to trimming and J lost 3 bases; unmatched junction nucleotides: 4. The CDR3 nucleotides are TGTGCCAGCAGCGTAGTAGAGACTAGCGGCTACAATGAGCAGTTCTTC. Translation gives CASSVVETSGYNEQFF.

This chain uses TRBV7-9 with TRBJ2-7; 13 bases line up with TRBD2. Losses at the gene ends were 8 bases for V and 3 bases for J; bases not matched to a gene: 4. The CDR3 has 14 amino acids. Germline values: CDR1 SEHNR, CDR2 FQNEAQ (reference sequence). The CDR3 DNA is TGTGCCAGCGCCTGGACTAGCGGGAGCTACGAGCAGTACTTC. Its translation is CASAWTSGSYEQYF.

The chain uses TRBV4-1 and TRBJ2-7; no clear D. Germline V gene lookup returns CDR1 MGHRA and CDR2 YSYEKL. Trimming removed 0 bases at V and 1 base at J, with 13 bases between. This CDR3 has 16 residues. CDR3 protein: CASSQDLSTSSYEQYF. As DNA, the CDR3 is TGCGCCAGCAGCCAAGACCTGAGTACTTCTTCCTACGAGCAGTACTTC.

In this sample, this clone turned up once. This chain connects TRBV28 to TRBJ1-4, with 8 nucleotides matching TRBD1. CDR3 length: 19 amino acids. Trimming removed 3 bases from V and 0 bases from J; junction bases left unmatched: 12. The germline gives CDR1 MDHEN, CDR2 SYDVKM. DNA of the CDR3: TGTGCCAGCAGTTTTGGATGGACAGGGCTTTCACCAACTAATGAAAAACTGTTTTTT. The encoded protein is CASSFGWTGLSPTNEKLFF. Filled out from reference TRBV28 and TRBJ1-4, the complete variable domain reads DVKVTQSSRYLVKRTGEKVFLECVQDMDHENMFWYRQDPGLGLRLIYFSYDVKMKEKGDIPEGYSVSREKKERFSLILESASTNQTSMYLCASSFGWTGLSPTNEKLFFGSGTQLSVL.

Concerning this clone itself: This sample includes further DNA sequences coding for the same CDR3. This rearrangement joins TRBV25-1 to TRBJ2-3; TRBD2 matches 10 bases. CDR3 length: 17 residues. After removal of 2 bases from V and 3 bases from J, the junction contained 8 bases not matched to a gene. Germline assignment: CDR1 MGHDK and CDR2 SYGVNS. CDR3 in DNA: TGTGCCAGCAGTGAAAGGGCTAGCGGGAGAGGGACAGATACGCAGTATTTT. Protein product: CASSERASGRGTDTQYF. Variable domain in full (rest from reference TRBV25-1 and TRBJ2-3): EADIYQTPRYLVIGTGKKITLECSQTMGHDKMYWYQQDPGMELHLIHYSYGVNSTEKGDLSSESTVSRIRTEHFPLTLESARPSHTSQYLCASSERASGRGTDTQYFGPGTRLTVL.

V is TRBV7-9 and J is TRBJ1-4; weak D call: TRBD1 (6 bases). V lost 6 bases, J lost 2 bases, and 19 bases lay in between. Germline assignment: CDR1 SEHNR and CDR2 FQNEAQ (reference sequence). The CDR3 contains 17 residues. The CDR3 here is CASSSPGLGATNEKLFF. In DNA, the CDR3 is TGTGCCAGCAGTTCGCCGGGTCTGGGGGCCACTAATGAAAAACTGTTTTTT. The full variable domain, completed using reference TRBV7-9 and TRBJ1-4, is DTGVSQNPRHKITKRGQNVTFRCDPISEHNRLYWYRQTLGQGPEFLTYFQNEAQLEKSRLLSDRFSAERPKGSFSTLEIQRTEQGDSAMYLCASSSPGLGATNEKLFFGSGTQLSVL.